Below, 13 T cell receptor beta chains from the same sample are listed, as sequenced in a study of OX40 agonist ivuxolimab in advanced cancers. Sequencing was performed with immunoSEQ multiplex PCR; in TCRdb, only in-frame clones are kept and a portion is missing. The table has fewer than 65,000 clones, 85% to 90% seen once. Specimen: CD4+ or CD8+ T cells sorted from blood, collected in a trial of the OX40 agonist ivuxolimab. Receptors were obtained from an adult with an advanced solid tumor such as melanoma, head and neck, liver or kidney cancer.

The table lists this clone with a few counts. The chain combines TRBV9 with TRBJ2-1; D uncertain. CDR3 length: 15 amino acids. The V end was cut by 4 bases, the J end by 4 bases, with 15 bases between. The germline V gene has CDR1 SGDLS and CDR2 YYNGEE. CDR3 in DNA: TGTGCCAGCAGCCCGGCTGGACCAAGTTACAATGAGCAGTTCTTC. Translated: CASSPAGPSYNEQFF.

V gene TRBV6-6 combines with J gene TRBJ2-7; 10 nucleotides line up with TRBD1. The ends lost 7 bases at V and 5 bases at J; junction bases unmatched: 8. The CDR3 has 14 residues. Germline lookup yields CDR1 MNHNY and CDR2 SVGAGI (reference sequence). This CDR3 is CASILGDRGNEQYF. CDR3 DNA: TGTGCCAGCATCTTAGGGGACAGGGGTAACGAGCAGTACTTC.

This chain uses TRBV5-1 with TRBJ2-7; D might be TRBD1 (6 bases). The CDR3 extends over 14 amino acids. Between the trimmed V and J ends, which lost 4 bases and 2 bases, there was a span of 13 bases. Per germline, CDR1 SGHRS and CDR2 YFSETQ. DNA for the CDR3: TGCGCCAGCAGCCCGGGACACCAACCCTACGAGCAGTACTTC. Its translation is CASSPGHQPYEQYF.

The chain has TRBV5-1 and TRBJ2-3; TRBD2 might be the D (6 bases). Germline assignment: CDR1 SGHRS and CDR2 YFSETQ. This CDR3 region has 13 residues. V lost 7 bases and J lost 2, with 11 bases in between. CDR3: CASHPGVTDTQYF. The CDR3 DNA reads TGCGCCAGCCACCCGGGGGTCACAGATACGCAGTATTTT.

This sequence joins TRBV7-8 and TRBJ2-5; 12 bases are shared with TRBD2. Germline V gene data show CDR1 as SGHVS and CDR2 as FQNEAQ. V lost 2 bases to trimming and J lost 0 bases; unmatched junction nucleotides: 4. This CDR3 contains 17 residues. The CDR3 DNA reads TGTGCCAGCAGCTTACTTGGGACTAGCGGGTACCAAGAGACCCAGTACTTC. Translation: CASSLLGTSGYQETQYF.

This clone has just a few counts. The rearrangement links TRBV11-2 to TRBJ2-7, with TRBD1 as a possible D gene (6 bases). This CDR3 has 14 amino acids. The V and J ends lost 5 bases and 4 bases respectively, with 15 bases between them. Germline CDR1 SGHAT, CDR2 FQNNGV. The CDR3 DNA reads as TGTGCCAGCAGCCTCCCGGGACAAATTTACGAGCAGTACTTC. Amino acids: CASSLPGQIYEQYF.

The chain links TRBV15 to TRBJ2-3; 11 bases agree with TRBD2. The CDR3 extends over 16 amino acids. V was clipped by 4 bases and J by 4 bases; unmatched bases: 7. Per germline, CDR1 LNHNV and CDR2 YYDKDF (reference sequence). The CDR3 DNA reads TGTGCCACCAGCACCCGGACTAGCGGGTACGCAGATACGCAGTATTTT. Translation gives CATSTRTSGYADTQYF. Supplemented by reference TRBV15 and TRBJ2-3, the full variable domain reads DAMVIQNPRYQVTQFGKPVTLSCSQTLNHNVMYWYQQKSSQAPKLLFHYYDKDFNNEADTPDNFQSRRPNTSFCFLDIRSPGLGDTAMYLCATSTRTSGYADTQYFGPGTRLTVL.

The rearrangement joins TRBV19 to TRBJ1-1; D ambiguous. V was trimmed by 4 bases and J by 5 bases, leaving 14 bases between them. There are 14 residues in the CDR3. Germline CDR1 reads LNHDA; CDR2 reads SQIVND (reference sequence). CDR3 sequence: CASSNKRYGTEAFF. Here the CDR3 DNA reads TGTGCCAGTAGTAATAAGAGGTATGGAACTGAAGCTTTCTTT.

This chain joins TRBV7-3 and TRBJ2-5, with TRBD1 identical over 7 bases. The CDR3 extends over 13 amino acids. Germline V gene lookup returns CDR1 SGHTA and CDR2 FQGTGA. V gave up 5 bases and J gave up 5 bases; unmatched junction bases: 5. The DNA for the CDR3 is TGTGCCAGCAGCCCAGGACAGGTGGAGACCCAGTACTTC. Encoded protein: CASSPGQVETQYF. The full variable domain, with the rest looked up from reference TRBV7-3 and TRBJ2-5, is GAGVSQTPSNKVTEKGKYVELRCDPISGHTALYWYRQSLGQGPEFLIYFQGTGAADDSGLPNDRFFAVRPEGSVSTLKIQRTERGDSAVYLCASSPGQVETQYFGPGTRLLVL.

The J gene is TRBJ2-2, the V gene TRBV27; 7 nucleotides match TRBD1. Germline V gene sequence: CDR1 MNHEY, CDR2 SMNVEV (reference sequence). The junction had 12 bases not matched to a gene; V was cut back by 1 base and J by 7 bases. The CDR3 loop spans 17 amino acids. The CDR3 coding sequence is TGTGCCAGCAGTTTATACCAAGGACAGGTCCGGGGCGGGGAGCTGTTTTTT. This translates into CASSLYQGQVRGGELFF.

The chain is built from TRBV6-5 and TRBJ2-7, with 9 bases that match TRBD1. The CDR3 sequence is 14 residues long. Per the germline V gene, CDR1 is MNHEY and CDR2 is SVGAGI. V shed 8 bases and J 5 bases; nucleotides not matched to a gene: 10. The CDR3 region has the DNA TGTGCCAGCGGCTTCGGGGACAGGGCCCACGAGCAGTACTTC. Its protein is CASGFGDRAHEQYF.

The chain is built from TRBV7-6 and TRBJ1-3; tentative D call: TRBD1 (5 bases). V dropped 6 bases and J dropped 0 bases, with 18 bases sitting between them. Per germline, CDR1 SGHVS and CDR2 FNYEAQ. This CDR3 has 17 amino acids. The CDR3 nucleotides are TGTGCCAGCAGGGATGACAGACTGATGAGCTCTGGAAACACCATATATTTT. Translation gives CASRDDRLMSSGNTIYF.

The chain carries TRBV7-9 and TRBJ2-3; D gene uncertain. The CDR3 is made up of 11 amino acids. Per the germline V gene, CDR1 is SEHNR and CDR2 is FQNEAQ (reference sequence). Between the trimmed V and J ends, which lost 8 bases and 6 bases, there was a span of 9 bases. The DNA for the CDR3 is TGTGCCAGCGGAGATGTGGATACGCAGTATTTT. It translates to CASGDVDTQYF.